This TCR beta chain was obtained from a study of blood T cell repertoires in COVID-19. Method: immunoSEQ multiplex PCR; TCRdb's copy keeps in-frame clones and lacks some. The table includes approximately 150,000 clones, around 90% detected once. V was clipped by 3 bases and J by 6 bases, with 18 bases between them. Germline CDR1 reads LGHDT; CDR2 reads YNNKEL (reference sequence). The CDR3 has 16 residues. V and J are TRBV3-1 (or the pseudogene TRBV3-2) and TRBJ1-5; no clear D gene. The sequencing input was peripheral blood. The clonotype comes from a woman aged 45-65 years with acute or convalescent COVID-19. DNA of the CDR3: TGTGCCAGCAGCCACACCCTTGGAGCTTTACCTCAGCCCCAGCATTTT. Amino acid sequence: CASSHTLGALPQPQHF.